These T cell receptor beta chains were read from a single sample in a study of human T cells and chemical hapten exposure. TCRdb fed the RACE reads into MiXCR, producing one record per CDR3 protein. The repertoire has roughly 46,000 distinct CDR3 sequences, 3.5% to 4.5% of them found once; the top ten carry around 5.8%. The sample was whole blood. These receptors all come from a human donor in good health. Some clones in this sample may be carry-over from other donors' samples. Both conserved end residues are part of each CDR3. The order of the fields is V gene, clone size, D gene, J gene, CDR3 DNA, CDR3 protein. D genes are given only for firm matches. A clone size is listed for some rows: how often the clone was seen (once, few, many), or a class if it is expanded.

v_gene: TRBV6-1
abundance: few
d_gene: TRBD1
j_gene: TRBJ2-7
CDR3nt: TGTGCCAGCAGCCCCGGGACAGAGGGTGGCGAGCAGTACTTC
CDR3aa: CASSPGTEGGEQYF

v_gene: TRBV3-1
abundance: many
d_gene: -
j_gene: TRBJ2-4
CDR3nt: TGTGCCAGCAGCCAACGGAGGAGTGCCAAAAACATTCAGTACTTC
CDR3aa: CASSQRRSAKNIQYF

v_gene: TRBV29-1
abundance: many
d_gene: -
j_gene: TRBJ1-1
CDR3nt: TGCAGCGTTGAAGAAGAGTTGAACACTGAAGCTTTCTTT
CDR3aa: CSVEEELNTEAFF

v_gene: TRBV3-1
abundance: few
d_gene: TRBD2
j_gene: TRBJ2-5
CDR3nt: TGTGCCAGCAGCCAAGATGGAACTAGCGGGGAGACCCAGTACTTC
CDR3aa: CASSQDGTSGETQYF

v_gene: TRBV28
abundance: many
d_gene: -
j_gene: TRBJ2-6
CDR3nt: TGTGCCAGCAGTCCGGCTGGGGCCAACGTCCTGACTTTC
CDR3aa: CASSPAGANVLTF

v_gene: TRBV27
abundance: -
d_gene: TRBD2
j_gene: TRBJ2-2
CDR3nt: TGTGCCAGCAGTGGATGGACTAGCGGGTTTCCGGGCGGGGAGCTGTTTTTT
CDR3aa: CASSGWTSGFPGGELFF

v_gene: TRBV29-1
abundance: many
d_gene: -
j_gene: TRBJ2-2
CDR3nt: TGCAGCGTGGAAGGGACCATTAACACCGGGGAGCTGTTTTTT
CDR3aa: CSVEGTINTGELFF

v_gene: TRBV27
abundance: few
d_gene: TRBD2
j_gene: TRBJ2-2
CDR3nt: TGTGCCAGCAGTCCCCGGACTAGCGGGGCCTACACCGGGGAGCTGTTTTTT
CDR3aa: CASSPRTSGAYTGELFF

v_gene: TRBV20-1
abundance: many
d_gene: TRBD2
j_gene: TRBJ2-3
CDR3nt: TGCAGTGCTAGAGATCTCGGGACTAGCCCAGATACGCAGTATTTT
CDR3aa: CSARDLGTSPDTQYF

v_gene: TRBV5-1
abundance: -
d_gene: -
j_gene: TRBJ2-3
CDR3nt: TGCGCCAGCAGCCCACCGAGGGGTGTGACAGATACGCAGTATTTT
CDR3aa: CASSPPRGVTDTQYF

v_gene: TRBV6-5
abundance: few
d_gene: -
j_gene: TRBJ1-2
CDR3nt: TGTGCCAGCAGTTACTCGAAGGAGGGCTATGGCTACACCTTC
CDR3aa: CASSYSKEGYGYTF

v_gene: TRBV5-1
abundance: few
d_gene: -
j_gene: TRBJ2-4
CDR3nt: TGCGCCAGCAGCGAAGGAGCAGGGAGCAAAAACATTCAGTACTTC
CDR3aa: CASSEGAGSKNIQYF

v_gene: TRBV28
abundance: many
d_gene: -
j_gene: TRBJ2-3
CDR3nt: TGTGCCACGGGACTGGGCACAGATACGCAGTATTTT
CDR3aa: CATGLGTDTQYF

v_gene: TRBV12-3/TRBV12-4
abundance: -
d_gene: TRBD2
j_gene: TRBJ2-5
CDR3nt: TGTGCCAGCAGTCCGGGACAGCTAGCGGGAGGAGGTAGCGAGACCCAGTACTTC
CDR3aa: CASSPGQLAGGGSETQYF

v_gene: TRBV30
abundance: many
d_gene: TRBD1
j_gene: TRBJ1-1
CDR3nt: TGTGCCTGGGACAGGGATAACACTGAAGCTTTCTTT
CDR3aa: CAWDRDNTEAFF

v_gene: TRBV10-2
abundance: many
d_gene: -
j_gene: TRBJ2-3
CDR3nt: TGCGCCAGCAGTGTAGGGGCGGACACAAATACGCAGTATTTT
CDR3aa: CASSVGADTNTQYF

v_gene: TRBV6-5
abundance: many
d_gene: TRBD1
j_gene: TRBJ2-7
CDR3nt: TGTGCCAGCAGTTACCGCCCCGAGACAGGGGCTTACGAGCAGTACTTC
CDR3aa: CASSYRPETGAYEQYF

v_gene: TRBV3-1
abundance: -
d_gene: -
j_gene: TRBJ2-1
CDR3nt: TGTGCCAGCAGCCAATTGTGGCGGGGTTACAATGAGCAGTTCTTC
CDR3aa: CASSQLWRGYNEQFF

v_gene: TRBV12-2
abundance: many
d_gene: -
j_gene: TRBJ2-7
CDR3nt: TGTGCAAGTCTAGCGGGAGGCCCCGAGCAGTACTTC
CDR3aa: CASLAGGPEQYF

v_gene: TRBV6-6
abundance: few
d_gene: -
j_gene: TRBJ2-1
CDR3nt: TGTGCCAGCAGTTACCCGACGATAGGGAGCTACAATGAGCAGTTCTTC
CDR3aa: CASSYPTIGSYNEQFF

v_gene: TRBV12-3/TRBV12-4
abundance: few
d_gene: -
j_gene: TRBJ1-2
CDR3nt: TGTGCCAGCAGTCTAAGGGCCTATGGCTACACCTTC
CDR3aa: CASSLRAYGYTF

v_gene: TRBV5-1
abundance: many
d_gene: -
j_gene: TRBJ2-3
CDR3nt: TGCGCCAGCAGAACGGCGGCGGAATTCCCCACAGATACGCAGTATTTT
CDR3aa: CASRTAAEFPTDTQYF

v_gene: TRBV19
abundance: many
d_gene: -
j_gene: TRBJ2-7
CDR3nt: TGTGCCAGTAGTGCCCAGGGTTCCTACGAGCAGTACTTC
CDR3aa: CASSAQGSYEQYF

v_gene: TRBV7-2
abundance: many
d_gene: -
j_gene: TRBJ2-1
CDR3nt: TGTGCCAGCAGCTTTGCTCGGTACAATGAGCAGTTCTTC
CDR3aa: CASSFARYNEQFF

v_gene: TRBV7-2
abundance: many
d_gene: -
j_gene: TRBJ2-5
CDR3nt: TGTGCCAGCAGCTTAGGCATCGGGACCCAGTACTTC
CDR3aa: CASSLGIGTQYF

v_gene: TRBV5-1
abundance: many
d_gene: -
j_gene: TRBJ2-7
CDR3nt: TGCGCCAGCAGCTTGACGGGGTACGAGCAGTACTTC
CDR3aa: CASSLTGYEQYF

v_gene: TRBV3-1
abundance: many
d_gene: -
j_gene: TRBJ2-5
CDR3nt: TGTGCCAGCAGCCAAGAACGTTCGGCAGGGGAAGAGACCCAGTACTTC
CDR3aa: CASSQERSAGEETQYF

v_gene: TRBV6-4
abundance: many
d_gene: -
j_gene: TRBJ1-5
CDR3nt: TGTGCCAGCAGTGAGGAGTATGGAACGAATCAGCCCCAGCATTTT
CDR3aa: CASSEEYGTNQPQHF

v_gene: TRBV5-4
abundance: many
d_gene: -
j_gene: TRBJ1-1
CDR3nt: TGTGCCAGCAGCTTGGATCTGCGACTCGCTTTCTTT
CDR3aa: CASSLDLRLAFF

v_gene: TRBV7-2
abundance: many
d_gene: TRBD1
j_gene: TRBJ2-2
CDR3nt: TGTGCCAGCAGCCCGGGACAGCCGAACACCGGGGAGCTGTTTTTT
CDR3aa: CASSPGQPNTGELFF

v_gene: TRBV2
abundance: many
d_gene: -
j_gene: TRBJ2-3
CDR3nt: TGTGCCAGCAGCCCCACAGATACGCAGTATTTT
CDR3aa: CASSPTDTQYF

v_gene: TRBV28
abundance: many
d_gene: -
j_gene: TRBJ1-2
CDR3nt: TGTGCCAGCAGTTTAGACCCGAGCTATGGCTACACCTTC
CDR3aa: CASSLDPSYGYTF

v_gene: TRBV5-5
abundance: -
d_gene: TRBD1
j_gene: TRBJ2-2
CDR3nt: TGTGCCAGCAGATCCACAGGGGGCAGTACCGGGGAGCTGTTTTTT
CDR3aa: CASRSTGGSTGELFF

v_gene: TRBV14
abundance: -
d_gene: -
j_gene: TRBJ1-4
CDR3nt: TGTGCCAGCAGGCGCAGTGGGGAGGAAAAACTGTTTTTT
CDR3aa: CASRRSGEEKLFF

v_gene: TRBV20-1
abundance: many
d_gene: -
j_gene: TRBJ2-1
CDR3nt: TGCAGTGCCTCGGGGAGGTGGGAGCACTACAATGAGCAGTTCTTC
CDR3aa: CSASGRWEHYNEQFF

v_gene: TRBV11-2
abundance: few
d_gene: -
j_gene: TRBJ2-7
CDR3nt: TGTGCCAGCAGCTTAGCAATTACAGGGCCCTACGAGCAGTACTTC
CDR3aa: CASSLAITGPYEQYF

v_gene: TRBV5-6
abundance: medium-sized
d_gene: -
j_gene: TRBJ2-3
CDR3nt: TGTGCCAGCAGCTACACAGATACGCAGTATTTT
CDR3aa: CASSYTDTQYF

v_gene: TRBV28
abundance: many
d_gene: TRBD1
j_gene: TRBJ1-5
CDR3nt: TGTGCCAGCAGTTTCTCCCGGGACAGCGGGCGCAATCAGCCCCAGCATTTT
CDR3aa: CASSFSRDSGRNQPQHF

v_gene: TRBV7-3
abundance: many
d_gene: TRBD2
j_gene: TRBJ2-5
CDR3nt: TGTGCCAGCAGCACCCCAGGACTTACGGGGGGAGAGACCCAGTACTTC
CDR3aa: CASSTPGLTGGETQYF

v_gene: TRBV6-1
abundance: many
d_gene: -
j_gene: TRBJ1-6
CDR3nt: TGTGCCAGCTCTGGGTCAGGTCTTGGTTCACCCCTCCACTTT
CDR3aa: CASSGSGLGSPLHF

v_gene: TRBV19
abundance: few
d_gene: TRBD2
j_gene: TRBJ2-1
CDR3nt: TGTGCCAGTCAGGGACTAGCGGGTGCCTACAATGAGCAGTTCTTC
CDR3aa: CASQGLAGAYNEQFF

v_gene: TRBV12-3/TRBV12-4
abundance: -
d_gene: -
j_gene: TRBJ1-6
CDR3nt: TGTGCCAGCAGTTTAGGACCCCCGGGACGGAATTCACCCCTCCACTTT
CDR3aa: CASSLGPPGRNSPLHF

v_gene: TRBV24-1
abundance: many
d_gene: TRBD1
j_gene: TRBJ2-1
CDR3nt: TGTGCCACCAGTGATTCGACAGGGGGCGGCCTGCTGGAGCAGTTCTTC
CDR3aa: CATSDSTGGGLLEQFF

v_gene: TRBV7-9
abundance: few
d_gene: -
j_gene: TRBJ2-7
CDR3nt: TGTGCCAGCAGCTTGGGGATCGACGAGCAGTACTTC
CDR3aa: CASSLGIDEQYF

v_gene: TRBV12-3/TRBV12-4
abundance: many
d_gene: TRBD1
j_gene: TRBJ1-5
CDR3nt: TGTGCCAGCAGTTTGCGGACAGGGGGAGGCAATCAGCCCCAGCATTTT
CDR3aa: CASSLRTGGGNQPQHF

v_gene: TRBV27
abundance: many
d_gene: -
j_gene: TRBJ2-7
CDR3nt: TGTGCCAGCAGTCCCCTTGGCCGCGAGGGCTCCTACGAGCAGTACTTC
CDR3aa: CASSPLGREGSYEQYF

v_gene: TRBV19
abundance: few
d_gene: -
j_gene: TRBJ2-3
CDR3nt: TGTGCCAGCTCGACAGGACCATTCACAGATACGCAGTATTTT
CDR3aa: CASSTGPFTDTQYF

v_gene: TRBV14
abundance: many
d_gene: -
j_gene: TRBJ1-4
CDR3nt: TGTGCCAGCAGGCGGGGGTCGGGGAAACTGTTTTTT
CDR3aa: CASRRGSGKLFF

v_gene: TRBV25-1
abundance: many
d_gene: -
j_gene: TRBJ1-2
CDR3nt: TGTGCCAGCAGTGAGGGGCCTTATGGCTACACCTTC
CDR3aa: CASSEGPYGYTF

v_gene: TRBV19
abundance: few
d_gene: -
j_gene: TRBJ1-5
CDR3nt: TGTGCCAGTACCACCTTACGGATTGGGGGCAATCAGCCCCAGCATTTT
CDR3aa: CASTTLRIGGNQPQHF

v_gene: TRBV15
abundance: many
d_gene: TRBD2
j_gene: TRBJ2-3
CDR3nt: TGTGCCACCAGCAGGACTAGCGGGAGTAGAGATACGCAGTATTTT
CDR3aa: CATSRTSGSRDTQYF

v_gene: TRBV7-3
abundance: -
d_gene: TRBD1
j_gene: TRBJ2-1
CDR3nt: TGTGCCAGCAGCTCGACAGGGCGGAGTGAGCAGTTCTTC
CDR3aa: CASSSTGRSEQFF

v_gene: TRBV9
abundance: many
d_gene: TRBD1
j_gene: TRBJ1-2
CDR3nt: TGTGCCAGCAGCCCCCCCGCCGGGACAGGGGCCGGGTATGGCTACACCTTC
CDR3aa: CASSPPAGTGAGYGYTF

v_gene: TRBV7-8
abundance: many
d_gene: -
j_gene: TRBJ1-5
CDR3nt: TGTGCCAGCAGCGGAGACAGGAGCAATCAGCCCCAGCATTTT
CDR3aa: CASSGDRSNQPQHF

v_gene: TRBV11-2
abundance: many
d_gene: -
j_gene: TRBJ1-2
CDR3nt: TGTGCCAGCAGCTCTCCAATCGACAGAGAGCTATACTATGGCTACACCTTC
CDR3aa: CASSSPIDRELYYGYTF

v_gene: TRBV28
abundance: many
d_gene: TRBD1
j_gene: TRBJ2-3
CDR3nt: TGTGCCAGCAGTTTAATTGGGACAGGGGGATCCACAGATACGCAGTATTTT
CDR3aa: CASSLIGTGGSTDTQYF

v_gene: TRBV3-1
abundance: many
d_gene: -
j_gene: TRBJ1-1
CDR3nt: TGTGCCAGCAGCCAGAGACGTGGAGCGAACACTGAAGCTTTCTTT
CDR3aa: CASSQRRGANTEAFF

v_gene: TRBV7-9
abundance: many
d_gene: TRBD1
j_gene: TRBJ2-7
CDR3nt: TGTGCCAGCAGCCTATGGACAGGGGACGAGCAGTACTTC
CDR3aa: CASSLWTGDEQYF

v_gene: TRBV28
abundance: many
d_gene: -
j_gene: TRBJ2-3
CDR3nt: TGTGCCAGCAGTTTGGGGGACAGAGGGACTAGGAGGTATTTT
CDR3aa: CASSLGDRGTRRYF

v_gene: TRBV29-1
abundance: -
d_gene: -
j_gene: TRBJ2-5
CDR3nt: TGCAGCGTTGTAGGGGGAAACCTCGAGACCCAGTACTTC
CDR3aa: CSVVGGNLETQYF